This T cell receptor beta chain was sequenced in a study of T cells in Graves' hyperthyroidism and ophthalmopathy. On the study more broadly: The authors collected peripheral blood at initial diagnosis, before any treatment.

Amplified TCR beta CDR3 regions came from RNA transcripts. First-round RT-PCR targeting the TCR CDR3 was performed with the HTBI primer set. TCRdb reanalysed the multiplex PCR reads using MiXCR and keeps one entry per CDR3 protein. Altogether 300,000 to 400,000 distinct CDR3 sequences are present, roughly 13% being singletons, with the ten largest covering 9.5% to 11%. This clonotype was observed at least ten times. Patients aged 18 to 65 had newly diagnosed hyperthyroidism lasting under 2 months. The V and J ends lost 2 bases and 4 bases respectively, with 11 bases between them. Germline lookup yields CDR1 MNHEY and CDR2 SVGAGI. There are 15 residues in the CDR3.

The source of this sequence is a woman aged 55-69 years with Graves' hyperthyroidism. This rearrangement joins TRBV6-5 to TRBJ2-2; D is perhaps TRBD2 (6 bases). The specimen sequenced was blood. The CDR3 region has the DNA TGTGCCAGCAGTTACGGGCTGGGGGGCACCGGGGAGCTGTTTTTT. It codes for CASSYGLGGTGELFF.